These 22 T cell receptor beta chains originate from one sample sequenced in a study of cytomegalovirus exposure and HLA in healthy donors. The PCR made use of 60 Vbeta and 13 Jbeta primers. Generated by immunoSEQ multiplex PCR, the TCRdb table keeps only in-frame clones and is missing some. The table includes roughly 120,000 clones, 79% detected once. Specimen: PBMCs. Receptors were obtained from a man between 18 and 29 years old in good health and CMV-seronegative.

The V call is TRBV6-5, the J call TRBJ2-1, with TRBD2 matching 10 bases. The CDR3 is 15 residues long. J lost 9 bases, V lost 2 bases, and 7 bases had no gene match. Germline V gives CDR1 MNHEY, CDR2 SVGAGI. Here the CDR3 DNA reads TGTGCCAGCAGTTACGGGGTAGCGGGAGGCTTTGAGCAGTTCTTC. Its translation: CASSYGVAGGFEQFF.

There are a few counts of this clone. The rearrangement links TRBV6-1 to TRBJ1-3, with D hard to call. Trimming pared 7 bases from V and 8 bases from J, leaving 9 bases between. The CDR3 has 11 amino acids. Germline loops: CDR1 MNHNS, CDR2 SASEGT. For the CDR3, the DNA is TGTGCCAGCACCGGAGGCTACACCATATATTTT. Translation: CASTGGYTIYF.

The J gene is TRBJ1-3, the V gene TRBV5-1; a weak D match, TRBD1 (6 bases). This CDR3 region has 17 residues. V shed 3 bases and J shed 0 bases, with 16 bases lying between them. CDR1 is SGHRS, CDR2 YFSETQ, per germline. DNA for the CDR3: TGCGCCAGCAGCTCCTCGACAGGAGTCCTCTCTGGAAACACCATATATTTT. It codes for CASSSSTGVLSGNTIYF.

V usage is TRBV28 and J usage is TRBJ1-1, with 10 positions matching TRBD1. There are 13 residues in the CDR3. Germline V gene lookup returns CDR1 MDHEN and CDR2 SYDVKM. The V gene end was trimmed by 6 bases and the J gene end by 4 bases; junction bases not matched to a gene: 2. CDR3 nucleotides: TGTGCCAGCAGCTGGACAGGGGGCACTGAAGCTTTCTTT. Translating gives CASSWTGGTEAFF.

This chain uses TRBV5-4 with TRBJ2-5; 7 nucleotides align to TRBD1. The CDR3 consists of 14 residues. CDR1 is SGHNT, CDR2 YYREEE, per germline (reference sequence). The V segment lost 4 bases and the J segment 3 bases; nucleotides outside the gene matches: 6. The CDR3 DNA is TGTGCCAGCAGCCGCCGGGACAGTAAAGAGACCCAGTACTTC. It encodes CASSRRDSKETQYF. The complete variable domain, with remaining parts taken from reference TRBV5-4 and TRBJ2-5, reads ETGVTQSPTHLIKTRGQQVTLRCSSQSGHNTVSWYQQALGQGPQFIFQYYREEENGRGNFPPRFSGLQFPNYSSELNVNALELDDSALYLCASSRRDSKETQYFGPGTRLLVL.

The rearrangement links TRBV6-5 to TRBJ2-1; 7 bases map to TRBD2. Germline CDR1 reads MNHEY; CDR2 reads SVGAGI. V dropped 4 bases and J dropped 3; count of bases not matched to a gene: 6. The CDR3 extends over 15 amino acids. The CDR3 DNA reads TGTGCCAGCAGTTTAGGCCTAGCGGACTACAATGAGCAGTTCTTC. Its protein product is CASSLGLADYNEQFF.

The chain carries TRBV29-1 and TRBJ2-1, with 8 bases fitting TRBD1. This CDR3 spans 15 amino acids. Germline CDR1 SQVTM, CDR2 ANQGSEA. The junction had 12 bases not matched to a gene; V was cut back by 6 bases and J by 5 bases. The CDR3 region has the DNA TGCAGCGTGGCGATGAGACAGGGGCCCAACAATGAGCAGTTCTTC. This encodes CSVAMRQGPNNEQFF.

This chain uses TRBV4-1 with TRBJ1-1, with 8 nucleotides matching TRBD1. Germline V lookup: CDR1 MGHRA, CDR2 YSYEKL. The V gene end was trimmed by 3 bases and the J gene end by 6 bases; junction bases not matched to a gene: 9. The CDR3 totals 15 residues. Written as DNA, the CDR3 is TGCGCCAGCAGCCAGATACAGGGGGTTCGCGCTGAAGCTTTCTTT. Translation: CASSQIQGVRAEAFF.

This clone was detected only a few times. The V call is TRBV7-2, the J call TRBJ2-5; 7 nucleotides line up with TRBD2. The length of the CDR3 is 17 residues. The V and J ends lost 4 bases and 2 bases, in that order; junction bases with no gene match: 13. Germline loops: CDR1 SGHTA, CDR2 FQGNSA. The CDR3: CASSSQPPGLRQETQYF. For the CDR3, the DNA is TGTGCCAGCAGCTCCCAACCCCCGGGACTAAGACAAGAGACCCAGTACTTC.

The chain carries TRBV6-5 and TRBJ1-2; 8 nucleotides line up with TRBD1. This CDR3 region has 15 residues. J was trimmed by 5 bases and V by 6 bases; bases with no gene match: 11. Germline values: CDR1 MNHEY, CDR2 SVGAGI. The CDR3 region is CASRTTGQGPYGYTF. CDR3 DNA: TGTGCCAGCAGAACGACCGGACAGGGCCCTTATGGCTACACCTTC.

The chain combines TRBV7-3 with TRBJ2-1; 10 bases align to TRBD2. The CDR3 is 15 residues long. The ends lost 2 bases at V and 5 bases at J; junction bases unmatched: 3. Germline lookup yields CDR1 SGHTA and CDR2 FQGTGA. The CDR3 DNA sequence: TGTGCCAGCAGCTTATGGACTAGCGGAGACAATGAGCAGTTCTTC. This gives the protein CASSLWTSGDNEQFF.

The V gene is TRBV11-2, the J gene TRBJ1-1; the D gene is possibly TRBD1 (5 bases). The CDR3 loop spans 16 amino acids. The V end was cut by 4 bases, the J end by 0 bases, with 15 bases between. CDR1 is SGHAT and CDR2 is FQNNGV in the germline V gene. In nucleotides, the CDR3 is TGTGCCAGCAGCTCGACCCCTGGGGCGTTGAACACTGAAGCTTTCTTT. Its protein is CASSSTPGALNTEAFF.

In its sample, this clone was seen once. V and J are TRBV5-4 and TRBJ2-3, with D possibly being TRBD1 (6 bases). V was pared by 4 bases and J by 8 bases, with 11 bases between. The germline V gene has CDR1 SGHNT and CDR2 YYREEE (reference sequence). This CDR3 spans 12 amino acids. This CDR3 reads CASSPEGVTQYF. CDR3 sequence (DNA): TGTGCCAGCAGCCCCGAGGGGGTTACGCAGTATTTT.

The gene calls are TRBV6-6 and TRBJ2-5, with 11 bases lining up with TRBD2. The CDR3 is 15 amino acids. Germline trimming cut 5 bases from V and 11 bases from J; bases unmatched to any gene: 13. CDR1 and CDR2 from the germline V gene are MNHNY and SVGAGI (reference sequence). The CDR3 sequence is CASSQLAGVWDEQYF. The CDR3 region has the DNA TGTGCCAGCAGTCAACTAGCGGGAGTTTGGGATGAGCAGTACTTC.

The rearrangement links TRBV10-3 to TRBJ1-2; D ambiguous. Germline V gene data show CDR1 as ENHRY and CDR2 as SYGVKD. The CDR3 runs 15 residues. The ends were cut back, 3 bases at V and 4 bases at J, with 15 bases in the middle. In DNA form, the CDR3 reads TGTGCCATCAGTGATTCTCGCGGGGTTCCCTATGGCTACACCTTC. Translation gives CAISDSRGVPYGYTF.

This rearrangement joins TRBV11-2 to TRBJ2-2; 10 nucleotides align to TRBD2. This CDR3 is built from 19 residues. Germline loops: CDR1 SGHAT, CDR2 FQNNGV. V lost 5 bases, J lost 7 bases, and 19 bases stayed unmatched. CDR3 in amino acids: CASSPTSVNLAGVVGELFF. CDR3 sequence (DNA): TGTGCCAGCAGCCCCACGAGTGTTAACCTAGCGGGAGTCGTCGGGGAGCTGTTTTTT.

The J gene is TRBJ2-5, the V gene TRBV7-8; 7 nucleotides match TRBD2. Per germline, CDR1 SGHVS and CDR2 FQNEAQ. The CDR3 length is 16 residues. The ends lost 5 bases at V and 2 bases at J; junction bases unmatched: 11. This CDR3 reads CASSLRSGTGQETQYF. CDR3 sequence (DNA): TGTGCCAGCAGCCTCAGGAGCGGGACGGGTCAAGAGACCCAGTACTTC.

As concerns this clone: A much larger clonotype is one base distant, so this may be a read error. Other DNA sequences within the sample encode an identical CDR3. J is TRBJ1-2 and V is TRBV7-3, with 11 positions matching TRBD1. The CDR3 runs to 14 residues. The germline V gene has CDR1 SGHTA and CDR2 FQGTGA. V was pared by 3 bases and J by 3 bases, with 0 bases of the junction left unmatched. The CDR3 here is CASSLGQGDYGYTF. CDR3 DNA sequence: TGTGCCAGCAGCTTGGGACAGGGGGACTATGGCTACACCTTC.

The chain employs TRBV4-2 and TRBJ2-3; D uncertain. The CDR3 runs to 12 residues. Trimming took 0 bases from V and 8 from J, leaving 6 bases between them. The germline V gene encodes CDR1 LGHNA and CDR2 YNFKEQ. CDR3 residues: CASSQDLGTQYF. In nucleotides, the CDR3 is TGTGCCAGCAGCCAAGATCTAGGTACGCAGTATTTT.

This clone has only a few counts. CDR3 protein: CASSNQGGNIQYF. CDR3 in DNA: TGTGCCAGCAGCAATCAGGGTGGGAACATTCAGTACTTC. The chain couples TRBV6-5 to TRBJ2-4; TRBD1 is a possible D gene (5 bases). V was pared by 6 bases and J by 7 bases, with 13 bases between. This CDR3 comprises 13 residues. CDR1 and CDR2 (germline): MNHEY, SVGAGI.

This chain connects TRBV7-9 to TRBJ2-1; tentatively, D is TRBD2 (7 bases). Germline CDR1 reads SEHNR; CDR2 reads FQNEAQ (reference sequence). The length of the CDR3 is 13 residues. The CDR3 DNA follows: TGTGCTTCAGGGGCTAGCGGAGTCAATGAGCAGTTCTTC. Translated, it gives CASGASGVNEQFF.

The chain carries TRBV28 and TRBJ1-1; D is ambiguous. Germline assignment: CDR1 MDHEN and CDR2 SYDVKM. V gave up 4 bases and J gave up 4 bases, with 10 bases separating them. The CDR3 covers 13 residues. CDR3 in DNA: TGTGCCAGCAGTTACAGTTGGGCCACTGAAGCTTTCTTT. It yields the protein CASSYSWATEAFF.